This T cell receptor (beta chain) was identified in a study of cytomegalovirus exposure and HLA in healthy donors (dated by TCRdb to 2017 to 2019). Some background on the complete study: An earlier analysis of fewer than 750 of the donors reported approximately 300 Gb of sequence data and 95 million to 130 million unique TCR beta sequences obtained from roughly 180 million T cells. About 280 gigabases of sequencing data and tens of millions of unique TCR sequences made up an early release that covered approximately 700 HLA-typed donors. Of the roughly 400 genotyped donors, around 81% fell in the genetic ancestry cluster associated with self-reported Caucasian donors. The study was designed to test whether signatures of past pathogen exposure could be identified by cataloging public T cell receptors. The study profiled the T cell repertoires of around 700 subjects by immunosequencing and related them to cytomegalovirus serostatus. A separate validation cohort of about 110 different subjects was used in addition to the approximately 700-subject first cohort. The study combined high-throughput TCR immunosequencing, statistical association of individual TCRs with disease status, and machine learning to predict cytomegalovirus infection status. A later analysis re-examined previously published TCR beta repertoires from more than 650 donors and added high-resolution HLA genotyping to investigate patterns of TCR occurrence. Rather than using new phenotypic data, the later analysis identified candidate immune exposures from TCR beta sequences and from how often those sequences occurred across donors. To decide whether each TCR beta V gene segment behaved as functional or pseudogenic, an earlier analysis of approximately 600 of the donors relied on high-throughput TCR beta sequencing. Donor age, sex, ethnicity and CMV serostatus were collected together with the repertoire data. A later genetic analysis took genome-wide SNP genotypes for about 55% of the 666 donors and used that subset as a discovery cohort. Every discovery cohort repertoire had been produced on one sequencing platform. HLA typing covered class I and class II loci at four-digit resolution. The number of donors typed differed by locus, with 629-630 for A, B, C, DRB1 and DQB1, 522 for DQA1, over 600 for DPA1, and over 400 for DPB1. Because of strong linkage in the cohort, 4 to 6 DR-DQ haplotypes were treated as single units for association and clustering. Across 300 to 500 genotyped donors of the cohort, an average of about 200,000 unique TCR beta nucleotide sequences per donor were sequenced, and roughly a sixth of those sequences were non-productive.

Library preparation was by the immunoSEQ multiplex PCR assay. The multiplex PCR relied on a mix of 60 forward primers for TCR Vbeta segments and 13 reverse primers for TCR Jbeta segments. The CDR3 region of rearranged TCR beta genes was amplified from genomic DNA by a multiplex PCR assay. The Illumina HiSeq System was used to sequence the amplified TCR beta libraries as 87-base-pair reads. The paper's processing steps were these. In a later analysis, 77 million or so unique TCR beta chains were counted across the roughly 610 repertoires, and roughly 10 million of these chains were shared by at least two donors. To remove PCR and sequencing errors, raw reads were error-corrected and collapsed into unique sequences using a nearest-neighbor algorithm that merged closely related sequences. V, D and J gene segments were assigned by aligning CDR3 sequences to IMGT reference sequences. For a sequence to be retained, at least a six-nucleotide match to both a V gene segment and a J gene segment was required. Rearrangements were classified as productive when the CDR3 lacked stop codons and remained in frame with V and J, and all other rearrangements were classified as non-productive. Following IMGT convention, CDR3 was defined as the stretch from the second conserved V-encoded cysteine to the conserved J-encoded phenylalanine. Sequences without an unambiguous match to a single V gene segment were excluded from the earlier analysis of several hundred of the donors. An earlier analysis of 587 of the donors called V segments functional above 56.7% productive rearrangements and segregating when the between-donor standard deviation exceeded 5%. A statistical classification framework was built for diagnosing cytomegalovirus status from the catalog of TCR beta chain sequences. A later analysis assigned V and J genes by comparing TCR nucleotide sequences with IMGT/GENE-DB human TR gene sequences. Using the TCRdist pipeline, a later analysis assigned CDR3 sequences along with most-parsimonious VDJ recombination scenarios. In a later analysis, every TCR beta chain was defined by the combination of its CDR3 amino acid sequence and its V-gene family, and reads without a unique V-gene family were dropped. As a way to deal with suspected cross-contamination and a sequencing artifact, a later analysis dropped more than 500 nucleotide sequences that were highly shared and had low generation probability. For each public chain, a later analysis derived a clonal expansion index from normalized ranks of inferred template counts within each repertoire. Generation probabilities in a later analysis came from a VDJ recombination model fitted to out-of-frame rearrangements, and those results were checked against IGoR. Hypergeometric tests were used in a later analysis to score TCR-TCR, TCR-HLA and TCR-CMV co-occurrence, with a repertoire-size bias correction applied to the TCR pairs. In a later analysis, false discovery rates were estimated by permuting HLA or CMV assignments 20 times. In a later analysis, co-occurring TCRs were grouped using DBSCAN, and TCRdist sequence similarity was added for clustering within HLA-allele-positive subsets. For co-occurrence clustering, repertoires with fewer than 30,000 or more than 120,000 public chains were excluded, along with a handful of repertoires with anomalous nucleotide sharing. The table comes from immuneACCESS by way of TCRdb, which keeps in-frame sequences with V and J called. Part of the clones is missing from these tables; in studies checked, under half for an unresolved V gene and the rest for unknown reasons. The V and J calls and the clone size are those of that table, but D and trimming were determined from the DNA. Here the sample has some 150,000 clones; about two thirds occur a single time. Of the sample, around 1.9% is held by the ten largest clones.

The cohort was made up of approximately 670 healthy bone marrow donors. All cohort members were sampled while nominally healthy, although unrecorded immune exposures were likely present. The donor tested CMV seropositive and was one of the 289 seropositive cohort members. A peripheral blood sample was provided by each donor, and peripheral blood mononuclear cells were used for TCR beta sequencing. Genomic DNA was extracted from the blood cell samples with the Qiagen DNeasy Blood Extraction Kit. From the cysteine through the phenylalanine, the CDR3 covers 16 amino acids. Here the CDR3 DNA is all that survives: 48 bases in frame from base 1. V ends up 4 bases short and J 0 bases short, with an unmatched junction base count of 6. CDR1 and CDR2 are read off the germline V gene as KGHSH and LQKENI. The research as a whole found: Because the 87-base-pair reads could not distinguish some IMGT-functional V segments, including TRBV6-2 and TRBV6-3, those segments were excluded. Several of the top co-occurrence clusters appeared to be linked to parvovirus B19, influenza, CMV and Epstein-Barr virus, according to a later analysis. A later analysis found that most CMV-associated TCR beta chains appeared HLA-restricted, with HLA associations seemingly driven largely by CMV exposure. An association between a missense DCLRE1C variant and V-gene and J-gene trimming of TCR beta chains was found in a later genetic analysis and replicated in an independent cohort. A few of the identified cytomegalovirus-associated TCR beta chains were confirmed in vitro to be specific for cytomegalovirus antigens. The study listed 164 TCR beta chains as associated with cytomegalovirus. In a later analysis, HLA-associated TCR beta chains were found to be more clonally expanded and to have lower generation probabilities than equally common non-associated chains. An earlier analysis of 587 of the donors showed that most TCR beta V segments appeared in productive rearrangements either about 87% or about 30% of the time, which broadly matched IMGT annotations. Cytomegalovirus status was reported to be diagnosed by the classifier with high specificity and sensitivity in both the original and validation cohorts. According to a later genetic analysis, donors in an Asian-associated ancestry cluster had fewer N-insertions in productive TCRs than the approximately 690-donor mean. In a later analysis, the rate of TCR association differed among HLA loci, with DRB1 alleles having the most associated TCRs and HLA-C alleles having the fewest. A later analysis associated 15,000 to 20,000 TCR beta sequences with specific HLA alleles at a false discovery rate of 0.05. The authors suggested that the approach could potentially be extended to other disease states and immunological phenotypes. Linkage disequilibrium might explain the correlated functional status among segregating V segments, but an unknown experimental factor could not be excluded. For the cohort, immune exposure information was limited to CMV serostatus. The sequencing pipeline was judged likely to have produced a cluster of highly shared sequence variants as a technical artifact. Because counts were too low, some 17 rarely observed V segments, including chromosome 9 orphons, were excluded from the earlier analysis of 500 to 700 of the donors. Assigning TCR associations to individual alleles was difficult when HLA alleles, especially DR and DQ, strongly co-occurred. A further reported finding was that TCR beta sequences accurately predicted the HLA-A and HLA-B alleles for most subjects in the first cohort. Because HLA typing was missing for some donors at each locus, association tests included only the typed subset. Sequencing depth was assumed to be roughly uniform across donors in the presence/absence analyses, though that assumption may not hold. Most TCR sequences were seen in very few donors, while some public TCRs were found in many individuals. Only TCR beta chains were sequenced in this cohort, and the absence of alpha or paired-chain data limited detectable features.

As for this clone: It lacks a known antigen. Base qualities are not at hand, and no much larger clone is one base apart.

The sequenced material came from PBMCs. The chain uses TRBV18 and TRBJ1-1, and 9 bases in between align with TRBD1. This receptor was taken from a woman aged 60-75 years in good health and CMV-seropositive. The CDR3 protein is CASSLQGAEVNTEAFF. The nucleotide sequence is TGTGCCAGCTCACTACAGGGGGCAGAGGTGAACACTGAAGCTTTCTTT. The CDR3, completed at both ends by the reference TRBV18 and TRBJ1-1 genes, gives the full variable domain NAGVMQNPRHLVRRRGQEARLRCSPMKGHSHVYWYRQLPEEGLKFMVYLQKENIIDESGMPKERFSAEFPKEGPSILRIQQVVRGDSAAYFCASSLQGAEVNTEAFFGQGTRLTVV.